The clone carrying this T cell receptor (beta chain) was seen a handful of times. Its antigen is not identified. The record originates from a study of graft-versus-host responses after intestinal transplantation. Study overall: Each transplant was multivisceral, liver-intestinal, or isolated intestinal. Tacrolimus plus steroids were given to all recipients for 2 to 4 years, preceded by anti-thymocyte globulin induction. Study-wide results and caveats: Recipient-marrow GvH clones were detected, some having first appeared in ileum or blood. Declines in HvG clones occurring early post-transplant were associated with peak circulating GvH clone levels.

V was cut by 1 base and J by 1 base, with 0 bases left in between. The CDR3 is made up of 12 amino acids. Germline assignment: CDR1 SGHRS and CDR2 YFSETQ. Some clones are missing from TCRdb's copy, which holds only in-frame ones; the method was immunoSEQ multiplex PCR. The sample lists some 36,000 clones; around 94% were seen once. The specimen comprised unstimulated CD4+ T cells sorted from spleen or lymph node cells, sampled before transplant. The chain carries TRBV5-1 and TRBJ1-3; no clear D gene. The source is a human donor who was the organ donor for an intestinal transplant. CDR3 sequence: CASSLSGNTIYF. The DNA for the CDR3 is TGCGCCAGCAGCTTGTCTGGAAACACCATATATTTT.